This TCR beta chain was documented in a study of shared clonotypes between healthy human individuals. Regarding the study as a whole: Only blood underwent sampling, and tissue repertoires likely differ.

This CDR3 is built from 12 residues. Deletions cut 7 bases from V and 3 bases from J, with 13 bases between. Germline-derived CDR1 and CDR2 are SQVTM and ANQGSEA. A word on this clone: As yet, its antigen is unknown.

The method was immunoSEQ multiplex PCR; TCRdb's version includes in-frame clones alone and lacks a portion of them. The table records 1,500,000 or so clones, roughly 96% of them present only once. Sequences were obtained from naive CD4+ T cells sorted from blood. Documented subset: CD45RA+ positively selected. The chain couples TRBV29-1 to TRBJ2-7; D ambiguous. The sequence came from a man aged 25-45 years in good health. The DNA for the CDR3 is TGCAGCGCAGGACCCCGGTACTACGAGCAGTACTTC. It codes for CSAGPRYYEQYF.